This T cell receptor (beta chain) was documented in a study of blood T cell repertoires in COVID-19. Study at large: T cells, B-cell-depleted T cells, or PBMCs supplied cDNA or gDNA.

The germline V gene has CDR1 MNHEY and CDR2 SMNVEV (reference sequence). The V end lost 2 bases, the J end lost 8 bases, and 12 bases lay between the germline ends. CDR3 length equals 13 residues. Per the authors' pipeline: Nucleated cell counts were estimated from reference gene primer amplification. The protocol was immunoSEQ multiplex PCR, while the TCRdb copy is restricted to in-frame clones and leaves out a portion. V and J calls and clone size are copied from that table; D and trimming were computed from the DNA. The sample yields 180,000 or so clones, approximately 80% seen once. Participants spanned ages about 18 to 100 years and resided in 20 to 30 US areas. Recovery meant two consecutive negative NP/OP PCR tests, professional clearance, or resolved symptoms.

The specimen sequenced was PBMCs or T cells enriched from blood (not recorded which). The TCR was taken from a middle-aged man who had recovered from COVID-19. This chain joins TRBV27 and TRBJ1-2, with a tentative D call TRBD1 (5 bases). The CDR3 region is CASSLIQAGGYTF. CDR3 nucleotide sequence: TGTGCCAGCAGTTTAATACAGGCGGGGGGCTACACCTTC.